The 20 T cell receptor beta chains presented below share a single source sample, sequenced in a study of T cells after yellow fever vaccination. Each CDR3 protein gets one entry after TCRdb re-called the 5' RACE reads with MiXCR. The profile shows a few hundred thousand distinct CDR3 sequences, under 20% of them singletons. Sequences were derived from PBMCs, sampled before the yellow fever booster vaccination. Every receptor here comes from a young man who received the YFV17D yellow fever vaccine.

There are a few counts of this clonotype. The V gene is TRBV9, the J gene TRBJ1-1, with D possibly TRBD1 on 5 matching bases. This CDR3 region has 14 residues. Trimming pared 3 bases from V and 6 bases from J, leaving 15 bases between. Germline CDR1 reads SGDLS; CDR2 reads YYNGEE. CDR3 nucleotides: TGTGCCAGCAGCGGGGACGCCCCCAGGGCTGAAGCTTTCTTT. Its protein is CASSGDAPRAEAFF.

The V gene is TRBV4-1, the J gene TRBJ1-2; D is undetermined. From germline, CDR1 is MGHRA and CDR2 YSYEKL. The CDR3 has 16 residues. V dropped 0 bases and J dropped 3 bases, with 14 bases sitting between them. The CDR3 here is CASSQDRAPRDYGYTF. The CDR3 DNA is TGCGCCAGCAGCCAAGATAGGGCCCCCAGAGACTATGGCTACACCTTC.

This clonotype was detected only a few times. The rearrangement uses TRBV2 and TRBJ2-1, with 8 bases fitting TRBD2. CDR1 SNHLY and CDR2 FYNNEI come from the germline V gene. The CDR3 loop spans 14 amino acids. V shed 6 bases, J shed 7 bases, and the junction held 8 bases outside the gene matches. This chain's CDR3 is CASRSVRGGNEQFF. The DNA for the CDR3 is TGTGCCAGCAGGTCCGTCCGGGGGGGGAATGAGCAGTTCTTC.

This clonotype was counted a few times. The rearrangement joins TRBV6-5 to TRBJ1-6; 9 bases line up with TRBD1. V gave up 1 base and J gave up 6 bases; unmatched junction bases: 1. Germline V CDR1 and CDR2: MNHEY, SVGAGI. This CDR3 contains 15 residues. The CDR3 region has the DNA TGTGCCAGCAGTTACTGGGACAGGGTTAATTCACCCCTCCACTTT. This gives the protein CASSYWDRVNSPLHF.

The chain links TRBV24-1 to TRBJ2-1, with 10 nucleotides matching TRBD1. J was trimmed by 5 bases and V by 4 bases; bases with no gene match: 10. This CDR3 comprises 17 residues. Germline loops: CDR1 KGHDR, CDR2 SFDVKD. The CDR3: CATSELDSGTGDNEQFF. DNA for the CDR3: TGTGCCACCAGTGAGTTGGACTCCGGGACAGGGGACAATGAGCAGTTCTTC.

This clonotype has just a few counts. V and J are TRBV4-3 and TRBJ1-2; D is ambiguous. The length of the CDR3 is 16 residues. V was pared by 0 bases and J by 1 base, with 12 bases between. CDR1 is LGHNA and CDR2 is YSLEER in the germline V gene. The chain's CDR3 is CASSQEGTVNNYGYTF. CDR3 coding DNA: TGCGCCAGCAGCCAAGAAGGAACGGTGAATAACTATGGCTACACCTTC.

The V and J genes are TRBV7-8 and TRBJ2-5; TRBD1 might be the D (6 bases). The germline CDR1 and CDR2 sequences are SGHVS and FQNEAQ. V lost 5 bases and J lost 5, with 21 bases in between. CDR3 size: 16 residues. The CDR3 reads CASSQQSGVGTETQYF. The CDR3 DNA is TGTGCCAGCAGCCAACAATCAGGGGTTGGTACGGAGACCCAGTACTTC.

This chain connects TRBV7-9 to TRBJ1-1, with a possible D match to TRBD1 (6 bases). Germline CDR1 and CDR2: SEHNR and FQNEAQ (reference sequence). Between the trimmed V and J ends, which lost 6 bases and 4 bases, there was a span of 15 bases. The CDR3 consists of 14 residues. This CDR3 reads CASRTGAGRTEAFF. CDR3 sequence (DNA): TGTGCCAGCAGGACGGGGGCAGGGCGCACTGAAGCTTTCTTT.

This clonotype was detected a few times. The chain uses TRBV18 and TRBJ2-7, with 10 nucleotides matching TRBD1. The CDR3 covers 16 residues. Germline V CDR1 and CDR2: KGHSH, LQKENI. Trimming took 2 bases from V and 3 from J; bases not matched to a gene: 7. DNA of the CDR3: TGTGCCAGCTCACCAGGTGGGGACAGGGGATACTACGAGCAGTACGTC. Its protein is CASSPGGDRGYYEQYV.

The gene calls are TRBV4-1 and TRBJ1-1; D ambiguous. The CDR3 sequence is 15 residues long. Germline CDR1 MGHRA, CDR2 YSYEKL. V gave up 0 bases and J gave up 5 bases, with 13 bases separating them. CDR3 residues: CASSQDHPVGTEAFF. The CDR3 bases are TGCGCCAGCAGCCAAGATCATCCCGTAGGGACTGAAGCTTTCTTT.

This clonotype was found many times. The J gene is TRBJ2-4, the V gene TRBV18; D call uncertain. Germline V gives CDR1 KGHSH, CDR2 LQKENI. V lost 3 bases to trimming and J lost 5 bases, with 11 bases between them. CDR3 length equals 14 residues. CDR3 bases: TGTGCCAGCTCACCGGGGTCAGGCGAAAACATTCAGTACTTC. Residues: CASSPGSGENIQYF.

This chain connects TRBV4-1 to TRBJ2-7, with 7 bases lining up with TRBD1. With V trimmed by 5 bases and J by 0 bases, 4 bases remained unmatched. Germline CDR1 and CDR2: MGHRA and YSYEKL. CDR3 length: 14 residues. This CDR3 is CASSVRDSSYEQYV. The CDR3 DNA reads TGCGCCAGCAGCGTCAGGGACAGCTCCTACGAGCAGTACGTC.

V gene TRBV20-1 combines with J gene TRBJ1-2; the D is unclear. The CDR3 spans 11 residues. With 0 bases removed from V and 6 bases from J, the gap between germline ends came to 5 bases. In germline, CDR1 is DFQATT, CDR2 SNEGSKA (reference sequence). CDR3 bases: TGCAGTGCTAGAGATCGAAATGGCTACACCTTC. Amino acids: CSARDRNGYTF.

CDR3 nucleotides: TGCGCCAGCAGCCCCGGGACAGGCCGACCTGCCTACGAGCAGTACTTC. Translation gives CASSPGTGRPAYEQYF. The V gene is TRBV5-1, the J gene TRBJ2-7; the match to TRBD1 covers 8 bases. Germline trimming cut 4 bases from V and 2 bases from J; bases unmatched to any gene: 11. In germline, CDR1 is SGHRS, CDR2 YFSETQ. The CDR3 extends over 16 amino acids.

This chain joins TRBV6-6 and TRBJ1-2, with TRBD1 identical over 7 bases. This CDR3 is 14 amino acids long. The V and J ends lost 5 bases and 0 bases, in that order; junction bases with no gene match: 3. Germline V gene lookup returns CDR1 MNHNY and CDR2 SVGAGI (reference sequence). The CDR3 DNA is TGTGCCAGCAGTCACGGGACAGCTAACTATGGCTACACCTTC. Its translation: CASSHGTANYGYTF.

This clonotype appeared a few times. This sequence joins TRBV29-1 and TRBJ1-4; no firm D call. Germline V gives CDR1 SQVTM, CDR2 ANQGSEA. Trimming shortened V by 6 bases and J by 7 bases, and 15 bases separated the two germline ends. The CDR3 covers 13 residues. CDR3 coding DNA: TGCAGCGTAAAATCCCTGCCCGGTGAAAAACTGTTTTTT. Its translation is CSVKSLPGEKLFF.

This clonotype has a handful of counts. This sequence joins TRBV24-1 and TRBJ2-1, with 9 bases that match TRBD1. Germline V CDR1 and CDR2: KGHDR, SFDVKD. Germline trimming cut 2 bases from V and 5 bases from J; bases unmatched to any gene: 6. CDR3 length: 16 residues. The CDR3 loop is CATSDSGTGTHNEQFF. The CDR3 DNA reads as TGTGCCACCAGTGATTCCGGGACAGGGACGCACAATGAGCAGTTCTTC.

This chain links TRBV9 with TRBJ2-1; maybe TRBD1 (6 bases). Trimming took 0 bases from V and 3 from J, leaving 10 bases between them. From germline, CDR1 is SGDLS and CDR2 YYNGEE. The CDR3 length is 15 residues. As DNA, the CDR3 is TGTGCCAGCAGCGTAGAGGGGGTCGACTACAATGAGCAGTTCTTC. Its protein is CASSVEGVDYNEQFF.

This clonotype was counted ten times or more. This chain connects TRBV6-5 to TRBJ1-6, with 7 bases matching TRBD1. Germline values: CDR1 MNHEY, CDR2 SVGAGI. The CDR3 sequence is 12 residues long. Losses at the gene ends were 4 bases for V and 15 bases for J; bases not matched to a gene: 6. CDR3 DNA sequence: TGTGCCAGCAGTTCACAGGGGAGTCACCTCCACTTT. It codes for CASSSQGSHLHF.

The gene calls are TRBV2 and TRBJ1-5, with D maybe TRBD1 (6 bases). Germline assignment: CDR1 SNHLY and CDR2 FYNNEI. The CDR3 runs to 15 residues. With 7 bases removed from V and 1 base from J, the gap between germline ends came to 14 bases. CDR3 sequence reads: CASKKGVASNQPQHF. As DNA, the CDR3 is TGTGCCAGCAAAAAGGGGGTGGCGAGCAATCAGCCCCAGCATTTT.